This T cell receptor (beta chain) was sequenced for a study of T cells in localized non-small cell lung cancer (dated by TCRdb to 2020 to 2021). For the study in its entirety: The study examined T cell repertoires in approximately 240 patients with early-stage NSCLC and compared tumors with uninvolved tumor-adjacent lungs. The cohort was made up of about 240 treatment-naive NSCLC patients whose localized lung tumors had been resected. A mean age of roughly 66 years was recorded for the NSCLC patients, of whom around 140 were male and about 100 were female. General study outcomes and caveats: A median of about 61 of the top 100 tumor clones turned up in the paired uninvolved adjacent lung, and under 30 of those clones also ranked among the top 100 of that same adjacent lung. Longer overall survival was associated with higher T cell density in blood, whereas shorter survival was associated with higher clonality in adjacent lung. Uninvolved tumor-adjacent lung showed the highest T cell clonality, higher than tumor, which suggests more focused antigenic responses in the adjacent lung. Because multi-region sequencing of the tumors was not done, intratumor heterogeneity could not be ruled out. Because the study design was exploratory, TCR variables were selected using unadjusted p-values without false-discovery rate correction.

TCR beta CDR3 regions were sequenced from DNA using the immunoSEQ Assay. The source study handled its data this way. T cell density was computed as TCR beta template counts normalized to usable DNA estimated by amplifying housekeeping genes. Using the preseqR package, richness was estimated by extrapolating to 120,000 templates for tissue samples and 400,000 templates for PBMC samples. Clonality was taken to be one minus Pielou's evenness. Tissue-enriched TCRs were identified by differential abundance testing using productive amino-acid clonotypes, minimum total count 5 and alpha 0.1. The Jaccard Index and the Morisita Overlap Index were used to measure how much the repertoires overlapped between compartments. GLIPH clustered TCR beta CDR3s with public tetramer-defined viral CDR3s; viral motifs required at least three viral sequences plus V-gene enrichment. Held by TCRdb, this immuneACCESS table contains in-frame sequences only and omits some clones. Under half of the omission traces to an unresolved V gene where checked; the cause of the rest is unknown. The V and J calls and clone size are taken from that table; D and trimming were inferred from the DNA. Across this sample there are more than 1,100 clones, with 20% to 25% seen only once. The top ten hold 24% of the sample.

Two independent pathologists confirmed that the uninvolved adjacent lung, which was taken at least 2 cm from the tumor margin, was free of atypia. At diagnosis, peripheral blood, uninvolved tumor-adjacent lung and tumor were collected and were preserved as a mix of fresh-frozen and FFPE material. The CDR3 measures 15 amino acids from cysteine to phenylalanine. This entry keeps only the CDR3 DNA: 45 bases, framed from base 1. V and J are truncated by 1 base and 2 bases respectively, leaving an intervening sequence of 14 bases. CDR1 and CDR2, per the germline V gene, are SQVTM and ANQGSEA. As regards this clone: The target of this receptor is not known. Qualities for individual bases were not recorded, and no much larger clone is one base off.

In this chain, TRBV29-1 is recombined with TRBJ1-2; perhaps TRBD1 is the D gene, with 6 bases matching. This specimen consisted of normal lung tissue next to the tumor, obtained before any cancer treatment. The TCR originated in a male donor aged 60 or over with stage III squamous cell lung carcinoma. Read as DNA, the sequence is TGCAGCGTTGAAGTTGAAGTGGGGGGCAACTATGGCTACACCTTC. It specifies CSVEVEVGGNYGYTF.